The 14 T cell receptor beta chains below were found in one sample sequenced in a study of Ad26.COV2.S vaccination and SARS-CoV-2 variants. Treatment described: around 19 received Ad26.COV2.S at low or high dose, single or two shots; roughly five received placebo; per-sample allocation not given. The investigators took samples on day 63 after the first vaccine or placebo injection. Generated by immunoSEQ multiplex PCR, the TCRdb table keeps only in-frame clones and is missing some. The table includes approximately 420,000 clones, roughly 90% detected once. Sequences were derived from peripheral blood, sampled in a trial of Ad26.COV2.S vaccine versus placebo. Source of these receptors: a person between 18 and 60 years old who received the Ad26.COV2.S COVID-19 vaccine or a placebo.

The CDR3 sequence: CASSITGPTYEQYF. CDR3 coding DNA: TGTGCCAGCAGTATTACCGGGCCGACCTACGAGCAGTACTTC. V usage is TRBV28 and J usage is TRBJ2-7; D is undetermined. The V end was cut by 5 bases, the J end by 2 bases, with 13 bases between. Germline V lookup: CDR1 MDHEN, CDR2 SYDVKM. The CDR3 loop spans 14 amino acids.

The V gene is TRBV13, the J gene TRBJ2-4, with 11 positions matching TRBD2. This CDR3 spans 17 amino acids. From germline, CDR1 is PRHDT and CDR2 FYEKMQ (reference sequence). V was pared by 4 bases and J by 0 bases, with 5 bases of the junction left unmatched. The CDR3 DNA follows: TGTGCCAGCAGCTATACTAGCGGGGGTATAGCCAAAAACATTCAGTACTTC. Amino acid sequence: CASSYTSGGIAKNIQYF.

The rearrangement joins TRBV28 to TRBJ2-1; 10 bases map to TRBD1. Germline V CDR1 and CDR2: MDHEN, SYDVKM. There are 16 residues in the CDR3. V gave up 6 bases and J gave up 4 bases; unmatched junction bases: 9. In DNA, the CDR3 is TGTGCCAGCAGAGACGCCGGGACAGGGGCATACAATGAGCAGTTCTTC. Protein sequence: CASRDAGTGAYNEQFF.

The chain has TRBV29-1 and TRBJ2-3, with TRBD2 matching 13 bases. V dropped 6 bases and J dropped 3; count of bases not matched to a gene: 6. The CDR3 extends over 15 amino acids. Germline V gene lookup returns CDR1 SQVTM and CDR2 ANQGSEA. CDR3 in amino acids: CSVGGTSGDTDTQYF. In DNA, the CDR3 is TGCAGCGTCGGCGGGACTAGCGGGGATACAGATACGCAGTATTTT.

The rearrangement links TRBV27 to TRBJ1-2; tentatively, D is TRBD1 (6 bases). The CDR3 extends over 14 amino acids. V gave up 5 bases and J gave up 7 bases, with 17 bases separating them. Germline loops: CDR1 MNHEY, CDR2 SMNVEV (reference sequence). DNA of the CDR3: TGTGCCAGCAGTCCGCGATACAGGGCTAGTGGCTACACCTTC. Translating gives CASSPRYRASGYTF.

This chain joins TRBV5-1 and TRBJ2-7; 11 positions match TRBD2. The germline gives CDR1 SGHRS, CDR2 YFSETQ. The CDR3 sequence is 18 residues long. V shed 0 bases, J shed 3 bases, and the junction held 11 bases outside the gene matches. The CDR3: CASSLGDLASGGIYEQYF. CDR3 in DNA: TGCGCCAGCAGCTTGGGGGACCTGGCTAGCGGGGGGATCTACGAGCAGTACTTC.

J is TRBJ2-2 and V is TRBV7-2; perhaps TRBD2 as D (6 bases). Germline CDR1 and CDR2: SGHTA and FQGNSA. The V end lost 2 bases, the J end lost 1 base, and 11 bases lay between the germline ends. CDR3 size: 16 residues. The CDR3 DNA sequence: TGTGCCAGCAGCTTAAGATGGCGGGGGAACACCGGGGAGCTGTTTTTT. Translated, it gives CASSLRWRGNTGELFF.

The chain links TRBV9 to TRBJ2-3; D is tentatively TRBD1 or TRBD2 (5 bases each). Between the trimmed V and J ends, which lost 0 bases and 6 bases, there was a span of 17 bases. Germline V gene data show CDR1 as SGDLS and CDR2 as YYNGEE. This CDR3 has 16 amino acids. The CDR3 region is CASSVAGTPNDDTQYF. CDR3 sequence (DNA): TGTGCCAGCAGCGTAGCCGGGACCCCTAACGATGATACGCAGTATTTT.

This chain uses TRBV7-9 with TRBJ2-2; D might be TRBD2 (6 bases). The CDR3 loop spans 14 amino acids. CDR1 is SEHNR and CDR2 is FQNEAQ in the germline V gene (reference sequence). V lost 3 bases and J lost 6, with 11 bases in between. CDR3 sequence reads: CASSFGGEAGELFF. CDR3 bases: TGTGCCAGCAGCTTCGGCGGGGAAGCCGGGGAGCTGTTTTTT.

The chain joins TRBV7-2 to TRBJ2-7; D ambiguous. Trimming pared 3 bases from V and 4 bases from J, leaving 7 bases between. This CDR3 is 12 amino acids long. From germline, CDR1 is SGHTA and CDR2 FQGNSA. CDR3 sequence (DNA): TGTGCCAGCAGCTTTATTGGTTACGAGCAGTACTTC. Residues: CASSFIGYEQYF.

This sequence joins TRBV6-5 and TRBJ2-7; D possibly corresponds to TRBD1 (6 bases). Germline lookup yields CDR1 MNHEY and CDR2 SVGAGI. The V end was cut by 7 bases, the J end by 2 bases, with 9 bases between. The CDR3 is 12 residues long. CDR3 coding DNA: TGTGCCAGCACAAGGGACACCTACGAGCAGTACTTC. This gives the protein CASTRDTYEQYF.

The chain is built from TRBV27 and TRBJ2-5; TRBD2 is a possible D gene (5 bases). Trimming cost V 3 bases and J 5 bases, with 10 bases left between them. This CDR3 has 13 residues. In germline, CDR1 is MNHEY, CDR2 SMNVEV (reference sequence). In DNA, the CDR3 is TGTGCCAGCAGTTTGGGGAGTCGGGAGACCCAGTACTTC. This codes for CASSLGSRETQYF.

The rearrangement uses TRBV27 and TRBJ2-3; maybe TRBD2 (7 bases). Germline V gives CDR1 MNHEY, CDR2 SMNVEV (reference sequence). V was trimmed by 2 bases and J by 4 bases, leaving 10 bases between them. The CDR3 has 14 residues. In DNA form, the CDR3 reads TGTGCCAGCAGTTTAGAGGGGGGGCCAGATACGCAGTATTTT. Translated, it gives CASSLEGGPDTQYF.

This chain uses TRBV10-3 with TRBJ2-4; TRBD1 is a possible D gene (6 bases). V gave up 0 bases and J gave up 6 bases, with 15 bases separating them. The CDR3 contains 16 residues. Per the germline V gene, CDR1 is ENHRY and CDR2 is SYGVKD. The CDR3 DNA follows: TGTGCCATCAGTGAGTCGGGACCGGGACATCGAAACATTCAGTACTTC. Translating gives CAISESGPGHRNIQYF.